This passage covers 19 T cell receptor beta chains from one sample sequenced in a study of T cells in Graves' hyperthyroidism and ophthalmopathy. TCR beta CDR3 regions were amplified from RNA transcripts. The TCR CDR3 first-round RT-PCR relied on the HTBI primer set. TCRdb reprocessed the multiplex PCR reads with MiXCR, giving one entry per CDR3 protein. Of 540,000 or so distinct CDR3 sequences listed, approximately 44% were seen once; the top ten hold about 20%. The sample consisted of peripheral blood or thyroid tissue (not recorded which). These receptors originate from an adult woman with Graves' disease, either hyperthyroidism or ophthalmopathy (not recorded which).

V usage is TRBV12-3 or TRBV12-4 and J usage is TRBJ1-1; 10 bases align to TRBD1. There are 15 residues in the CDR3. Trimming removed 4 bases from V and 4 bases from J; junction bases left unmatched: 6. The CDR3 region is CASSWGGQGGTEAFF. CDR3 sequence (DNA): TGTGCCAGCAGTTGGGGAGGACAGGGGGGCACTGAAGCTTTCTTT.

The CDR3 DNA is TGCGCCAGCAGCTCCGAAGCTGAAGCTTTCGAGCAGTACTTC. As protein: CASSSEAEAFEQYF. This chain uses TRBV5-1 with TRBJ2-7; D remains ambiguous. Germline lookup yields CDR1 SGHRS and CDR2 YFSETQ. Trimming removed 3 bases from V and 6 bases from J, with 16 bases in between. The CDR3 covers 14 residues.

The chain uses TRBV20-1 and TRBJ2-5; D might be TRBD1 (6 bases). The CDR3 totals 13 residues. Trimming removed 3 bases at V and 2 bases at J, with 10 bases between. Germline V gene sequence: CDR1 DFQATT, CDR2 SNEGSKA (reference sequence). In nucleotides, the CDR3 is TGCAGTGCTAGTCCGGGACAACAAGAGACCCAGTACTTC. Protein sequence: CSASPGQQETQYF.

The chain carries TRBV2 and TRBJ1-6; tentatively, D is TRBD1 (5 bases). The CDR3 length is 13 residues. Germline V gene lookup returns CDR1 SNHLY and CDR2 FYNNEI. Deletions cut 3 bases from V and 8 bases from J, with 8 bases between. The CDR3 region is CASSDGAYSPLHF. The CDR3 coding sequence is TGTGCCAGCAGTGACGGGGCGTATTCACCCCTCCACTTT.

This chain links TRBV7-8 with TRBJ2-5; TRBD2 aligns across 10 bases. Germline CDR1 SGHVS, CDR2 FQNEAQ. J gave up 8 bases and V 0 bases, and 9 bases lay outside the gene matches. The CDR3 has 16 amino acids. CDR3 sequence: CASSLARLAGEATQYF. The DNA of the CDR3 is TGTGCCAGCAGCTTAGCGAGGCTAGCGGGAGAGGCTACCCAGTACTTC.

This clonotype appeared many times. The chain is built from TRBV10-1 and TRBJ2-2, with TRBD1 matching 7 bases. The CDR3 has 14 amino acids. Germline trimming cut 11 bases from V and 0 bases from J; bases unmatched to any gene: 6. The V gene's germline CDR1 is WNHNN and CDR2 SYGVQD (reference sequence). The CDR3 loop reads CALGTDTNTGELFF. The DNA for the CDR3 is TGCGCCCTCGGGACAGACACGAACACCGGGGAGCTGTTTTTT.

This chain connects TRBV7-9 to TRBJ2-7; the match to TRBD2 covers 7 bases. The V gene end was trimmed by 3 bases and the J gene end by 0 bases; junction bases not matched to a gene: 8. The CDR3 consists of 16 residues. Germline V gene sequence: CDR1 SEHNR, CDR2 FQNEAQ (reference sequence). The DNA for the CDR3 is TGTGCCAGCAGCTTGGGGGGGAGAGGGACCTCCTACGAGCAGTACTTC. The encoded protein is CASSLGGRGTSYEQYF.

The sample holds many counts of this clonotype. The CDR3 is CASRTGVSGNTIYF. DNA for the CDR3: TGTGCCAGCAGAACTGGAGTCTCTGGAAACACCATATATTTT. This sequence joins TRBV12-3 or TRBV12-4 and TRBJ1-3, with D unresolved. The CDR3 runs 14 residues. The V and J ends lost 6 bases and 0 bases respectively, with 9 bases between them.

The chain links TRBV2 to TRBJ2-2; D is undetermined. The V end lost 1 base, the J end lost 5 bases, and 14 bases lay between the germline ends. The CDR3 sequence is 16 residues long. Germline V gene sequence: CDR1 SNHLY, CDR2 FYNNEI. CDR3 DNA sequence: TGTGCCAGCAGTGAAGTTCAGGTCCGGTTGACCGGGGAGCTGTTTTTT. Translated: CASSEVQVRLTGELFF.

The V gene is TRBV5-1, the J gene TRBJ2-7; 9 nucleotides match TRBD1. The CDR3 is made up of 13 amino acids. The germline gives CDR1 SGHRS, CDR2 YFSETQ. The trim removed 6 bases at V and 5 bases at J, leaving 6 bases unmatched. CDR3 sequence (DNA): TGCGCCAGCAACCTCCGACAGGGGGACGAGCAGTACTTC. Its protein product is CASNLRQGDEQYF.

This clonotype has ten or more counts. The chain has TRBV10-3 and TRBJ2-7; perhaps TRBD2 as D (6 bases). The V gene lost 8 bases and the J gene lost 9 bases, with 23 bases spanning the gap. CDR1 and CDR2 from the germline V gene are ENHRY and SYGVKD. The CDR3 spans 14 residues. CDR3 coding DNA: TGTGCCATCCAACGTCCGGGAGTTTCCAACGGGCAGTACTTC. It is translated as CAIQRPGVSNGQYF.

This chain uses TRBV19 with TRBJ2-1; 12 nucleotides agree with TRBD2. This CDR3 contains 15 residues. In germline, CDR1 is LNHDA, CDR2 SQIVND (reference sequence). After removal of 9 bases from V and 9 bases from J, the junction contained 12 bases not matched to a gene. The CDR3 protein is CASSEGTSGRGEQFF. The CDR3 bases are TGTGCCAGCAGTGAAGGGACTAGCGGGCGAGGTGAGCAGTTCTTC.

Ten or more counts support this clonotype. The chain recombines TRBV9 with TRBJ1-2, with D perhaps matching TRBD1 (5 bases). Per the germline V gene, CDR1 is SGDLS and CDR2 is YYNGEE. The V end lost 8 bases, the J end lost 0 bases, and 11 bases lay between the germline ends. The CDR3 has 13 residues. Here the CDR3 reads CASGKGANYGYTF. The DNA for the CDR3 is TGTGCCAGTGGCAAAGGGGCTAACTATGGCTACACCTTC. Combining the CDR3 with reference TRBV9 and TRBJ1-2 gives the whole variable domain DSGVTQTPKHLITATGQRVTLRCSPRSGDLSVYWYQQSLDQGLQFLIQYYNGEERAKGNILERFSAQQFPDLHSELNLSSLELGDSALYFCASGKGANYGYTFGSGTRLTVV.

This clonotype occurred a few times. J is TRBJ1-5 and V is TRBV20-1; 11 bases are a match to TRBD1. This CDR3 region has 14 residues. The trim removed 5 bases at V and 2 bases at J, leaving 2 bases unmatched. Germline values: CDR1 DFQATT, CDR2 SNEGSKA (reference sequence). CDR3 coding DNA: TGCAGTGCTCGGACAGGGGGCGGCAATCAGCCCCAGCATTTT. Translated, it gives CSARTGGGNQPQHF.

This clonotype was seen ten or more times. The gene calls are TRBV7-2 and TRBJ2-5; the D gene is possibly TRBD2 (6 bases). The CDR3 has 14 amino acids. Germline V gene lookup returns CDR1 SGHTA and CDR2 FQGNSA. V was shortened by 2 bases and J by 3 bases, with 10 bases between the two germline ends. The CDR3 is CASSLFGGEETQYF. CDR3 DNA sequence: TGTGCCAGCAGCTTATTTGGAGGGGAAGAGACCCAGTACTTC.

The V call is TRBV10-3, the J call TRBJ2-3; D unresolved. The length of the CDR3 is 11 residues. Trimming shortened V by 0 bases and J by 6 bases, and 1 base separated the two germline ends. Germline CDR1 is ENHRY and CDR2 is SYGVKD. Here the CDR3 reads CAISESDTQYF. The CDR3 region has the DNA TGTGCCATCAGTGAGTCCGATACGCAGTATTTT.

CDR3 sequence reads: CAVRPWYQETQYF. The CDR3 DNA sequence: TGTGCCGTGAGGCCTTGGTACCAAGAGACCCAGTACTTC. V and J are TRBV7-8 and TRBJ2-5; D gene uncertain. CDR1 is SGHVS, CDR2 FQNEAQ, per germline. V was cut by 11 bases and J by 0 bases, with 13 bases left in between. The CDR3 length is 13 residues.

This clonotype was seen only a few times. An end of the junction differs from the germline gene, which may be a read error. As DNA, the CDR3 is TGCGCCAGCAGCTTGCCGGAGGGGATCGGGGAGCTGTACTTC. Its translation: CASSLPEGIGELYF. The chain joins TRBV5-1 to TRBJ2-7, with D tentatively TRBD2 (6 bases). The CDR3 is made up of 14 amino acids. The germline V gene has CDR1 SGHRS and CDR2 YFSETQ.

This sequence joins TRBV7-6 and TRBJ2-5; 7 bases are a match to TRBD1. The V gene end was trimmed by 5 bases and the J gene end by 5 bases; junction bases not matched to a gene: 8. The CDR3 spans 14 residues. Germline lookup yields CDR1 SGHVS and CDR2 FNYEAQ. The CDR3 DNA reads TGTGCCAGCAGCCAGACAGGGTCCCGGGAGACCCAGTACTTC. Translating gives CASSQTGSRETQYF.